This T cell receptor beta chain was obtained from a study of neoadjuvant nivolumab and ipilimumab in lung cancer. Sequencing was performed with immunoSEQ multiplex PCR; in TCRdb, only in-frame clones are kept and a portion is missing. The sample gives about 10,000 clones, approximately 71% of which show up once; roughly 8% is in the top ten. As for this clone: The antigen is undetermined.

The germline V gene encodes CDR1 SGHAT and CDR2 FQNNGV. The CDR3 totals 14 residues. V was trimmed by 0 bases and J by 2 bases, leaving 6 bases between them. Findings of the study overall: TCR richness and clonality were higher in tumors than adjacent uninvolved lung.

The source is an adult with non-small cell lung cancer. Some clones in this sample may be carry-over from other donors' samples. The V and J genes are TRBV11-2 and TRBJ2-3; a possible D gene is TRBD2 (5 bases). This specimen consisted of tumor tissue, obtained after neoadjuvant nivolumab, alone or with ipilimumab, at or shortly before surgery. CDR3 residues: CASSLEGLTDTQYF. The DNA for the CDR3 is TGTGCCAGCAGCTTAGAAGGACTCACAGATACGCAGTATTTT.